Presented here are 13 T cell receptor beta chains from one specimen sequenced in a study of spatial heterogeneity in lung cancer. As to time point: sample taken at primary tumor resection. Unsorted whole RNA of tumor, nontumor lung or frozen PBMC was sequenced. TCRdb re-called the 5' RACE reads with MiXCR, one entry per CDR3 protein. The data hold 25,000 to 35,000 distinct CDR3 sequences, with around 8% observed a single time. The sequencing used PBMCs, collected at surgery. The receptors derive from a female donor with early-stage non-small cell lung cancer.

The chain carries TRBV12-3 or TRBV12-4 and TRBJ2-6; no clear D. The CDR3 totals 15 residues. Trimming pared 6 bases from V and 0 bases from J, leaving 9 bases between. The CDR3 reads CASRLGNSGANVLTF. CDR3 DNA sequence: TGTGCCAGCAGACTCGGCAACTCTGGGGCCAACGTCCTGACTTTC.

The genes are TRBV24-1 and TRBJ1-2; tentatively, D is TRBD1 (6 bases). From germline, CDR1 is KGHDR and CDR2 SFDVKD. The CDR3 totals 14 residues. The V end lost 3 bases, the J end lost 7 bases, and 14 bases lay between the germline ends. The CDR3 loop is CATSDIQGSSGYTF. In DNA form, the CDR3 reads TGTGCCACCAGTGATATACAGGGAAGTAGTGGCTACACCTTC.

The genes are TRBV5-6 and TRBJ2-3, with 11 bases matching TRBD1. Trimming took 2 bases from V and 8 from J; bases not matched to a gene: 4. CDR1 is SGHDT and CDR2 is YYEEEE in the germline V gene. This CDR3 region has 14 residues. The CDR3 coding sequence is TGTGCCAGCAGCTTCGGGACAGGGGGAACTACGCAGTATTTT. It yields the protein CASSFGTGGTTQYF.

This clonotype was seen repeatedly, ten times or more. V usage is TRBV10-3 and J usage is TRBJ2-5, with D perhaps given as TRBD1 or TRBD2 (5 bases each). The CDR3 contains 12 residues. V shed 8 bases and J shed 5 bases, with 12 bases lying between them. Germline CDR1 and CDR2: ENHRY and SYGVKD. DNA of the CDR3: TGTGCCATCGGGGCTGCGGGCGAGACCCAGTACTTC. Encoded protein: CAIGAAGETQYF.

CDR3 DNA: TGTGCCAGCTCACCACCGGACAGGGGGCACTACAATGAGCAGTTCTTC. The encoded protein is CASSPPDRGHYNEQFF. The rearrangement joins TRBV18 to TRBJ2-1, with 11 bases matching TRBD1. The CDR3 is 16 residues long. The trim removed 0 bases at V and 3 bases at J, leaving 1 base unmatched. Germline V gene lookup returns CDR1 KGHSH and CDR2 LQKENI.

This clonotype was detected ten times or more. This rearrangement joins TRBV6-2 or TRBV6-3 to TRBJ2-7, with D perhaps being TRBD1 or TRBD2 (5 bases each). The CDR3 contains 14 residues. Per germline, CDR1 MNHEY and CDR2 SVGEGT. V gave up 6 bases and J gave up 2 bases, with 14 bases separating them. The CDR3 DNA sequence: TGTGCCAGCAGCAGGAGAGGGGTCACCTACGAGCAGTACGTC. It yields the protein CASSRRGVTYEQYV.

The table lists this clonotype with many counts. The V gene is TRBV10-3, the J gene TRBJ2-7, with 10 bases fitting TRBD1. The germline V gene encodes CDR1 ENHRY and CDR2 SYGVKD. This CDR3 is built from 13 residues. With 6 bases clipped from V and 3 bases from J, the junction kept 2 bases outside the gene matches. The CDR3 sequence: CAISGDRGYEQYF. The DNA of the CDR3 is TGTGCCATCAGCGGGGACAGGGGCTACGAGCAGTACTTC.

The rearrangement links TRBV7-2 to TRBJ1-2; D is uncertain. Trimming took off 5 bases at V and 4 bases at J, with 11 bases between the two ends. The CDR3 is 13 amino acids. Germline loops: CDR1 SGHTA, CDR2 FQGNSA. The CDR3 DNA follows: TGTGCCAGCAGCCGGGATGCGCCCTATGGCTACACCTTC. Its translation: CASSRDAPYGYTF.

Remarks on this clonotype: This may come from a read error, since a much larger clone is one base off. The V call is TRBV6-2 or TRBV6-3, the J call TRBJ1-5, with 10 positions matching TRBD1. CDR1 is MNHEY, CDR2 SVGEGT, per germline. The CDR3 has 14 amino acids. With 6 bases clipped from V and 4 bases from J, the junction kept 3 bases outside the gene matches. CDR3 coding DNA: TGTGCCAGCAGCCGGGACAGGGGAAATCAGCCCCAGCATTTT. The encoded protein is CASSRDRGNQPQHF.

The table lists this clonotype with many counts. The V gene is TRBV19, the J gene TRBJ1-2; a weak D match, TRBD1 (5 bases). The CDR3 extends over 15 amino acids. The V end lost 7 bases, the J end lost 0 bases, and 15 bases lay between the germline ends. The germline gives CDR1 LNHDA, CDR2 SQIVND (reference sequence). The CDR3 DNA reads TGTGCCAGTATCCTTACCGGGACGGCTAACTATGGCTACACCTTC. As protein: CASILTGTANYGYTF.

A word on this clonotype: This may stem from a read error, because a much larger clone lies one nucleotide away. V usage is TRBV11-2 and J usage is TRBJ1-5, with 7 bases lining up with TRBD1. The CDR3 runs 16 residues. CDR1 and CDR2 from the germline V gene are SGHAT and FQNNGV. V dropped 4 bases and J dropped 5; count of bases not matched to a gene: 11. The chain's CDR3 is CASSSKPGQSYQPQHF. The CDR3 bases are TGTGCCAGCAGCTCAAAGCCGGGACAGAGCTATCAGCCCCAGCATTTT.

J is TRBJ1-5 and V is TRBV30; D ambiguous. The CDR3 spans 13 residues. Looked up from germline, CDR1 is GTSNPN and CDR2 is SVGIG (reference sequence). V lost 2 bases, J lost 5 bases, and 10 bases lay in between. CDR3 amino acids: CAWSSGRDQPQHF. CDR3 in DNA: TGTGCCTGGAGTTCAGGTCGAGATCAGCCCCAGCATTTT.

The chain is built from TRBV7-2 and TRBJ2-7; 10 bases align to TRBD1. This CDR3 contains 15 residues. Germline CDR1 reads SGHTA; CDR2 reads FQGNSA. J was trimmed by 5 bases and V by 3 bases; bases with no gene match: 7. The CDR3 bases are TGTGCCAGCAGCTTGCTAGGGACAGGGGAACACGAGCAGTACGTC. Amino acids: CASSLLGTGEHEQYV.